The 25 T cell receptor beta chains listed next were all sequenced from one sample in a study of T cells in women clearing cervical HPV infection. Clones were sequenced by immunoSEQ multiplex PCR, and TCRdb holds only the in-frame ones, with some missing. The sample features roughly 50,000 clones, with roughly a third in its top ten. What was sequenced was blood buffy coat. The source of these receptors is a woman aged 18 to 75 with a cervical HPV16 infection that either progressed to CIN3+ or cleared (not recorded which).

Regarding this clone: Sequencing ends 3 residues short of the CDR3 end; the germline J gene provides the rest. The gene calls are TRBV20-1 and TRBJ2-7; D is perhaps TRBD2 (6 bases). CDR3 length: 14 amino acids. The V end lost 5 bases, the J end lost 2 bases, and 16 bases lay between the germline ends. Germline values: CDR1 DFQATT, CDR2 SNEGSKA (reference sequence). CDR3 residues: CSASGETITYEQYF. The DNA read from the CDR3 is TGCAGTGCTTCGGGGGAAACAATCACCTACGAG.

The sequenced CDR3 bases are TGTGCCAGCAGCTTGAGAGGCAAATATAATGAAAAA. Its protein is CASSLRGKYNEK. Given in full, the CDR3 is CASSLRGKYNEKLFF. The gene calls are TRBV5-6 and TRBJ1-4; D unclear. The CDR3 extends 3 residues past the end of the read, so its final part is completed from the germline J gene. The CDR3 has 15 amino acids. Deletions cut 1 base from V and 4 bases from J, with 11 bases between. Germline V CDR1 and CDR2: SGHDT, YYEEEE.

Concerning this clone itself: Coverage ceases 3 residues before the CDR3 finishes, and the germline J gene fills in the end. This rearrangement joins TRBV18 to TRBJ2-7, with D maybe TRBD1 (6 bases). The CDR3 runs to 13 residues. Between the trimmed V and J ends, which lost 4 bases and 2 bases, there was a span of 9 bases. Looked up from germline, CDR1 is KGHSH and CDR2 is LQKENI. Partial CDR3 DNA: TGTGCCAGCTCACGCGACAGGACCTACGAG. It is translated as CASSRDRTYE. The full CDR3 sequence reads CASSRDRTYEQYF.

Concerning this clone itself: The read falls 3 residues short of the CDR3 end, and the missing part is taken from the germline J gene. The V call is TRBV30, the J call TRBJ2-1, with 13 positions matching TRBD2. The CDR3 extends over 16 amino acids. Germline V lookup: CDR1 GTSNPN, CDR2 SVGIG (reference sequence). The V segment lost 0 bases and the J segment 4 bases; nucleotides outside the gene matches: 3. Partial CDR3 DNA: TGTGCCTGGAGTGTAGGACTAGCGGGGGCATACAATGAG. It specifies CAWSVGLAGAYNE. The entire CDR3 sequence reads CAWSVGLAGAYNEQFF.

As regards this clone: The read ends 3 residues shy of where the CDR3 ends; the end is completed using the germline J gene. This rearrangement joins TRBV29-1 to TRBJ2-3; TRBD2 matches at 11 bases. Germline-derived CDR1 and CDR2 are SQVTM and ANQGSEA. The CDR3 sequence is 14 residues long. The CDR3 here is CSFGTSGPLETQYF. The sequenced CDR3 bases are TGCAGCTTCGGGACTAGCGGACCCTTGGAGACG.

As for this clone: A read error may account for a junction end that differs from germline. The sequenced fragment ends 3 residues before the CDR3 boundary, so the rest is inferred from the germline J gene. The gene calls are TRBV19 and TRBJ1-2; D possibly corresponds to TRBD1 (6 bases). This CDR3 is 17 amino acids long. In germline, CDR1 is LNHDA, CDR2 SQIVND (reference sequence). CDR3 DNA, as far as it was read: TGTGCCAGTAGTATTAGGGTTAGCGGGGGGCCAGAATATGAC. It specifies CASSIRVSGGPEYD. The entire CDR3 is CASSIRVSGGPEYDYTF.

With respect to this clone: Coverage ceases 3 residues before the CDR3 finishes, and the germline J gene fills in the end. J is TRBJ2-3 and V is TRBV7-2; D perhaps matches TRBD1 (6 bases). Germline values: CDR1 SGHTA, CDR2 FQGNSA. The CDR3 has 14 amino acids. CDR3 sequence reads: CASSPHRANQPQYF. The sequenced CDR3 bases are TGTGCCAGCAGCCCTCACAGGGCCAATCAGCCG.

A note on this clone: The read comes to an end 3 residues before the CDR3 does, leaving the germline J gene to fill in the end. J is TRBJ1-5 and V is TRBV6-1; tentatively, D is TRBD1 (6 bases). The germline V gene has CDR1 MNHNS and CDR2 SASEGT. The CDR3 extends over 15 amino acids. V was pared by 4 bases and J by 6 bases, with 16 bases between. The CDR3 protein is CASSAQGPSAQPQHF. The covered CDR3 bases are TGTGCCAGCAGTGCCCAGGGGCCTTCCGCTCAGCCC.

To note about this clone: The CDR3 extends 3 residues past the end of the read, so its final part is completed from the germline J gene. The rearrangement joins TRBV19 to TRBJ2-1; no reliable D call. V gave up 3 bases and J gave up 5 bases, with 11 bases separating them. The germline V gene has CDR1 LNHDA and CDR2 SQIVND (reference sequence). This CDR3 region has 14 residues. CDR3 DNA, as far as it was read: TGTGCCAGTAGTATTAGGGTTGTGCACAATGAG. Protein sequence: CASSIRVVHNE. The full CDR3 is CASSIRVVHNEQFF.

Comment on this clone: It is unclear where the CDR3 begins or ends on the DNA, so no DNA is shown, and the CDR3 is as TCRdb lists it. This chain connects TRBV19 to TRBJ1-5. CDR1 is LNHDA, CDR2 SQIVND, per germline (reference sequence). Both ends counted, the CDR3 spans 14 residues. The CDR3 here is CASTSGGAGQPQHF.

In regard to this clone: The read falls 3 residues short of the CDR3 end, and the missing part is taken from the germline J gene. V gene TRBV18 combines with J gene TRBJ1-2; D remains ambiguous. In germline, CDR1 is KGHSH, CDR2 LQKENI. The CDR3 runs 14 residues. Trimming stripped 6 bases from V and 6 bases from J, with 17 bases between. The CDR3 reads CASSPLRGTDGYTF. The covered CDR3 bases are TGTGCCAGCTCGCCCCTCCGGGGAACAGATGGC.

As to this clone: The CDR3 goes on 3 residues after the read ends, and that part is filled in from the germline J gene. The V gene is TRBV5-1, the J gene TRBJ2-7, with D possibly being TRBD2 (5 bases). Trimming removed 4 bases at V and 4 bases at J, with 15 bases between. The CDR3 has 14 amino acids. Germline V gene lookup returns CDR1 SGHRS and CDR2 YFSETQ. CDR3 amino acids: CASSPSPLPYEQYF. The DNA read from the CDR3 is TGCGCCAGCAGCCCTAGCCCCCTTCCTTACGAG.

For this clone: The read gets to within 3 residues of the CDR3 end, and the germline J gene fills in the rest. The gene calls are TRBV30 and TRBJ2-2; D ambiguous. The CDR3 runs 14 residues. From germline, CDR1 is GTSNPN and CDR2 SVGIG (reference sequence). V was clipped by 5 bases and J by 2 bases, with 12 bases between them. The CDR3: CAWAPRPNTGELFF. CDR3 DNA (partial): TGTGCCTGGGCTCCTAGACCTAACACCGGGGAG.

In regard to this clone: The observed sequence ends 3 residues before the CDR3 terminus, with the missing tail filled in from the germline J gene. This chain joins TRBV19 and TRBJ2-2; no reliable D call. Germline V CDR1 and CDR2: LNHDA, SQIVND (reference sequence). This CDR3 region has 15 residues. The CDR3 bases that were read are TGTGCCAGTAGGGAAGGTGGAAGGGTGAATTCACCG. Protein product: CASREGGRVNSP. Given in full, the CDR3 is CASREGGRVNSPLFF. Using reference TRBV19 and TRBJ2-2 for the parts outside the CDR3, the full variable domain is DGGITQSPKYLFRKEGQNVTLSCEQNLNHDAMYWYRQDPGQGLRLIYYSQIVNDFQKGDIAEGYSVSREKKESFPLTVTSAQKNPTAFYLCASREGGRVNSPLFFGEGSRLTVL.

To note about this clone: The read gets to within 3 residues of the CDR3 end, and the germline J gene fills in the rest. V usage is TRBV20-1 and J usage is TRBJ2-5; D remains ambiguous. This CDR3 region has 16 residues. With 3 bases removed from V and 4 bases from J, the gap between germline ends came to 21 bases. Germline V gene lookup returns CDR1 DFQATT and CDR2 SNEGSKA (reference sequence). CDR3 DNA, as far as it was read: TGCAGTGCTAGCGTCGTGAATTTCCCGGGTGGAGAGACC. Translation gives CSASVVNFPGGET. The whole CDR3 reads CSASVVNFPGGETQYF.

As for this clone: Coverage ceases 3 residues before the CDR3 finishes, and the germline J gene fills in the end. The chain joins TRBV5-1 to TRBJ1-4; 9 bases map to TRBD1. Germline V gene lookup returns CDR1 SGHRS and CDR2 YFSETQ. The CDR3 is 14 residues long. CDR3 DNA, as far as it was read: TGCGCCAGCAGCTGGGACAGGGCTCGAGGGAAA. It yields the protein CASSWDRARGK. The entire CDR3 reads CASSWDRARGKLFF.

A remark on this clone: The sequence runs out 3 residues before the end of the CDR3; the remainder is reconstructed from the germline J gene. The V call is TRBV5-1, the J call TRBJ2-1; D gene unclear. This CDR3 contains 13 residues. V lost 0 bases to trimming and J lost 8 bases, with 9 bases between them. Germline-derived CDR1 and CDR2 are SGHRS and YFSETQ. The DNA read from the CDR3 is TGCGCCAGCAGCTTGGGGGCAACTTATGAG. Translated: CASSLGATYE. The full-length CDR3 reads as CASSLGATYEQFF. The full variable domain, with the rest looked up from reference TRBV5-1 and TRBJ2-1, is KAGVTQTPRYLIKTRGQQVTLSCSPISGHRSVSWYQQTPGQGLQFLFEYFSETQRNKGNFPGRFSGRQFSNSRSEMNVSTLELGDSALYLCASSLGATYEQFFGPGTRLTVL.

As to this clone: Read sequence stops 3 residues before the CDR3 end, and the germline J gene provides the missing end. The chain combines TRBV5-1 with TRBJ2-1; D remains unclear. The CDR3 spans 15 residues. Per the germline V gene, CDR1 is SGHRS and CDR2 is YFSETQ. V lost 0 bases and J lost 0, with 7 bases in between. CDR3 residues: CASSLEANSYNEQFF. The covered CDR3 bases are TGCGCCAGCAGCTTGGAGGCAAACTCCTACAATGAG.

With respect to this clone: Read data end 3 residues before the CDR3 end; the end is taken from the germline J gene. Other DNA sequences in the same sample also yield this CDR3. The chain joins TRBV7-2 to TRBJ1-2; possible D gene TRBD1, 5 bases. Germline V gene data show CDR1 as SGHTA and CDR2 as FQGNSA. The CDR3 runs 11 residues. The V gene lost 5 bases and the J gene lost 7 bases, with 8 bases spanning the gap. CDR3 DNA (partial): TGTGCCAGCAGCCAGGGAACTGGC. Translating it yields CASSQGTG. The full CDR3 reads CASSQGTGYTF.

Remarks on this clone: The observed sequence ends 3 residues before the CDR3 terminus, with the missing tail filled in from the germline J gene. This chain uses TRBV7-3 with TRBJ2-3; 8 nucleotides align to TRBD1. The CDR3 is 16 amino acids. With 5 bases clipped from V and 5 bases from J, the junction kept 12 bases outside the gene matches. CDR1 and CDR2 from the germline V gene are SGHTA and FQGTGA. This CDR3 is CASSATGAGARDTQYF. The CDR3 DNA, read in part, is TGTGCCAGCAGCGCGACAGGGGCTGGGGCGAGAGATACG.

Points on this clone: The read falls 3 residues short of the CDR3 end, and the missing part is taken from the germline J gene. The V gene is TRBV10-1, the J gene TRBJ2-1; 7 nucleotides line up with TRBD2. Germline loops: CDR1 WNHNN, CDR2 SYGVQD (reference sequence). V lost 4 bases, J lost 0 bases, and 6 bases stayed unmatched. This CDR3 contains 16 residues. The CDR3 sequence is CASSGGRGSSYNEQFF. The sequenced CDR3 bases are TGCGCCAGCAGTGGTGGGCGGGGGAGCTCCTACAATGAG.

On this clone: Coverage ceases 3 residues before the CDR3 finishes, and the germline J gene fills in the end. The rearrangement joins TRBV19 to TRBJ1-1; 7 bases line up with TRBD1. J was trimmed by 3 bases and V by 5 bases; bases with no gene match: 6. CDR1 and CDR2 (germline): LNHDA, SQIVND (reference sequence). The CDR3 is 14 residues long. The CDR3 bases that were read are TGTGCCAGTAGTTTTTACAGGGGCCACACTGAA. This translates into CASSFYRGHTE. The whole CDR3 sequence reads CASSFYRGHTEAFF.

Note on this clone: Read sequence stops 3 residues before the CDR3 end, and the germline J gene provides the missing end. The gene calls are TRBV14 and TRBJ2-7; TRBD1 is a possible D gene (7 bases). Per the germline V gene, CDR1 is SGHDN and CDR2 is FVKESK. V lost 4 bases to trimming and J lost 4 bases, with 14 bases between them. The CDR3 is 14 residues long. The CDR3 loop is CASSLRQGLYEQYF. Partial CDR3 DNA: TGTGCCAGCAGCCTCCGACAGGGACTTTACGAG.

Details on this clone: The read gets to within 3 residues of the CDR3 end, and the germline J gene fills in the rest. The chain has TRBV10-3 and TRBJ1-1, with D possibly matching TRBD1 (6 bases). This CDR3 is built from 14 residues. Germline loops: CDR1 ENHRY, CDR2 SYGVKD. Trimming pared 5 bases from V and 1 base from J, leaving 11 bases between. The part of the CDR3 DNA that was read is TGTGCCATCAGTAGAGCGACAGGGAACACTGAA. Translation: CAISRATGNTE. The whole CDR3 sequence reads CAISRATGNTEAFF.

On this clone itself: The CDR3 extends 3 residues past the end of the read, so its final part is completed from the germline J gene. The J gene is TRBJ2-2, the V gene TRBV30, with TRBD1 identical over 9 bases. CDR1 GTSNPN and CDR2 SVGIG come from the germline V gene (reference sequence). This CDR3 comprises 13 residues. CDR3 loop: CACGTGSNEKLFF. The covered CDR3 bases are TGTGCCTGCGGGACAGGGTCCAATGAAAAG.